This is a list of T cell receptor beta chains from one sample in a study of radiation and T cells in renal cell carcinoma. The repertoire was sequenced with immunoSEQ multiplex PCR; TCRdb's copy has only in-frame clones and lacks some. In the table there are some 100,000 clones, approximately 83% of which are singletons. Sequenced here: blood, sampled from a patient whose treatment included radiotherapy and nephrectomy. The receptors here all came from a man in his 60s with renal cell carcinoma. CDR3s include the opening cysteine and the closing phenylalanine or tryptophan. Each record gives: clone size, J gene, D gene, V gene, CDR3 DNA, CDR3 protein. The D gene is left open where the match is weak. The size entry is marked missing in some rows and otherwise reads once, few, many or a size class.

clone_size: -
j_call: TRBJ2-3
d_call: -
v_call: TRBV19
cdr3_nt: TGTGCCAGTGGCGAGGGGGGTTCGACAGATACGCAGTATTTT
cdr3_aa: CASGEGGSTDTQYF

clone_size: -
j_call: TRBJ1-1
d_call: -
v_call: TRBV27
cdr3_nt: TGTGCCAGCAGTCCCTCTCGTTTGATGAGAACTGAAGCTTTCTTT
cdr3_aa: CASSPSRLMRTEAFF

clone_size: -
j_call: TRBJ2-3
d_call: -
v_call: TRBV30
cdr3_nt: TGTGCCTGGAGCCTCCCGGCCGGGGGCAGGGGAGATACGCAGTATTTT
cdr3_aa: CAWSLPAGGRGDTQYF

clone_size: -
j_call: TRBJ2-7
d_call: TRBD1
v_call: TRBV10-2
cdr3_nt: TGCGCCAGCAGTGATGGTTGGGACAGGGGGTCCGGCGAGCAGTACTTC
cdr3_aa: CASSDGWDRGSGEQYF

clone_size: -
j_call: TRBJ1-3
d_call: -
v_call: TRBV30
cdr3_nt: TGTGCCTGGAGCACAGGGAGCAGTGGAAACACCATATATTTT
cdr3_aa: CAWSTGSSGNTIYF

clone_size: -
j_call: TRBJ2-7
d_call: TRBD2
v_call: TRBV23-1
cdr3_nt: TGCGCCAGCAGTCAACACACAGGGACTAGCGAGACTCTTCCCTACGAGCAGTACTTC
cdr3_aa: CASSQHTGTSETLPYEQYF

clone_size: -
j_call: TRBJ2-7
d_call: TRBD1
v_call: TRBV29-1
cdr3_nt: TGCAGCGTTGAACAGGGGGCAATAGGCTCCTACGAGCAGTACTTC
cdr3_aa: CSVEQGAIGSYEQYF

clone_size: -
j_call: TRBJ2-7
d_call: -
v_call: TRBV28
cdr3_nt: TGTGCCAGCAGCCAGGACCGCCGGGCGTACTTC
cdr3_aa: CASSQDRRAYF

clone_size: -
j_call: TRBJ1-2
d_call: -
v_call: TRBV19
cdr3_nt: TGTGCCAGTAGTCCTGCCGGGTATGGCTACACCTTC
cdr3_aa: CASSPAGYGYTF

clone_size: -
j_call: TRBJ1-1
d_call: -
v_call: TRBV7-2
cdr3_nt: TGTGCCAGCAGCTTAGCGCGGGGAGAATACACTGAAGCTTTCTTT
cdr3_aa: CASSLARGEYTEAFF

clone_size: -
j_call: TRBJ2-3
d_call: -
v_call: TRBV7-8
cdr3_nt: TGTGCCAGCAGCCTATGGACGGGCACAGATACGCAGTATTTT
cdr3_aa: CASSLWTGTDTQYF

clone_size: -
j_call: TRBJ2-7
d_call: TRBD2
v_call: TRBV29-1
cdr3_nt: TGCAGCGTGCGAACCCCCCTAGGAGCGGGAGGGTCCTACGAGCAGTACTTC
cdr3_aa: CSVRTPLGAGGSYEQYF

clone_size: -
j_call: TRBJ2-7
d_call: -
v_call: TRBV5-1
cdr3_nt: TGCGCCAGCCCCACTAGCAACGAGCAGTACTTC
cdr3_aa: CASPTSNEQYF

clone_size: -
j_call: TRBJ1-1
d_call: -
v_call: TRBV9
cdr3_nt: TGTGCCAGCAGCTCTCTGACGGCAAACACTGAAGCTTTCTTT
cdr3_aa: CASSSLTANTEAFF

clone_size: few
j_call: TRBJ1-5
d_call: -
v_call: TRBV5-5
cdr3_nt: TGTGCCAGCAGCCCCCTCCCAGCAGGGGCTAGCAATCAGCCCCAGCATTTT
cdr3_aa: CASSPLPAGASNQPQHF

clone_size: -
j_call: TRBJ2-7
d_call: -
v_call: TRBV5-1
cdr3_nt: TGCGCCAGCAGAATTAGAACTGAAACCTCCTACGAGCAGTACTTC
cdr3_aa: CASRIRTETSYEQYF

clone_size: -
j_call: TRBJ2-1
d_call: TRBD2
v_call: TRBV28
cdr3_nt: TGTGCCAGCAGTTTGACGGTAGCGGGCACATTGGGATATGCGGGCTACAATGAGCAGTTCTTC
cdr3_aa: CASSLTVAGTLGYAGYNEQFF

clone_size: -
j_call: TRBJ2-1
d_call: -
v_call: TRBV11-3
cdr3_nt: TGTGCCAGCAGCCCCGACAACAATGAGCAGTTCTTC
cdr3_aa: CASSPDNNEQFF

clone_size: -
j_call: TRBJ2-1
d_call: TRBD2
v_call: TRBV4-3
cdr3_nt: TGCGCCAGCAGCCAAGAGCGGGAGGGTGAGCAGTTCTTC
cdr3_aa: CASSQEREGEQFF

clone_size: once
j_call: TRBJ2-7
d_call: -
v_call: TRBV25-1
cdr3_nt: TGTGCCAGCAGTGAATATAGAGTGGAATACCCCTACGAGCAGTACTTC
cdr3_aa: CASSEYRVEYPYEQYF

clone_size: few
j_call: TRBJ2-3
d_call: -
v_call: TRBV2
cdr3_nt: TGTGCCAGCAGTGTTAAAAATACGCAGTATTTT
cdr3_aa: CASSVKNTQYF

clone_size: -
j_call: TRBJ2-3
d_call: -
v_call: TRBV29-1
cdr3_nt: TGCAGCGTTGACCGTAGCACAGATACGCAGTATTTT
cdr3_aa: CSVDRSTDTQYF